This T cell receptor beta chain derives from a study of T cells expressing NK-cell markers. Generation of TCR beta cDNA was performed by 5'RACE template switching incorporating UMIs. Each CDR3 protein gets one entry in TCRdb, which reprocessed the 5' RACE reads and gives no DNA. Its table records some 340,000 distinct CDR3 sequences. CDR3 length: 13 residues. The sample consisted of blood T cells: a sorted CD56 or NKG2C T cell subset, CD4+ or CD8+ T cells, or bulk PBMC T cells (not recorded which). The source is a man aged 18-75 years in good health. The rearrangement links TRBV12-3 or TRBV12-4 to TRBJ1-3; checking the TCRdb D call of TRBD1 is not possible without DNA. The CDR3 sequence is CASRRQGVDTIYF.